This T cell receptor (beta chain) was retrieved from a study of OX40 agonist ivuxolimab in advanced cancers. At the level of the study: Patients were treated with ivuxolimab, an agonistic anti-OX40 (CD134) antibody.

The germline CDR1 and CDR2 sequences are GTSNPN and SVGIG (reference sequence). The CDR3 totals 15 residues. V trimming: 2 bases; J trimming: 2 bases; junction bases outside the gene matches: 4. Here immunoSEQ multiplex PCR was the method, and the copy in TCRdb shows in-frame clones only, minus some. This sample has about 68,000 clones, with over 80% found just once. The TCR comes from an adult with an advanced solid tumor such as melanoma, head and neck, liver or kidney cancer. V gene TRBV30 combines with J gene TRBJ2-7; 12 positions match TRBD2. The sequencing used CD4+ or CD8+ T cells sorted from blood, collected in a trial of the OX40 agonist ivuxolimab. CDR3 loop: CAWSSTSGRPYEQYF. The CDR3 DNA sequence: TGTGCCTGGAGTTCTACTAGCGGGAGGCCCTACGAGCAGTACTTC.